A selection of T cell receptor beta chains follows, all from one sample in a study of shared clonotypes between healthy human individuals. Produced via immunoSEQ multiplex PCR; TCRdb's table is partial and in-frame only. The sample has approximately 440,000 clones; around 77% are singletons. Sequences were obtained from PBMCs. These receptors originate from a woman in her thirties or forties in good health. Some clones in this sample may be carry-over from other donors' samples. Both conserved end residues are part of each CDR3. The order of the fields is J gene, D gene, clone size, V gene, CDR3 DNA, CDR3 protein. A D gene is named only where the DNA matches it firmly. Expanded clones are given a class, and other clones once, few, many or no size at all.

>TRBJ2-7|.|.|TRBV29-1
TGCAGCGTTACGACAGGACCCTACGAGCAGTACTTC
CSVTTGPYEQYF
>TRBJ2-3|TRBD2|many|TRBV7-8
TGTGCCAGCAGCTTACCGACTAGCGGGAGTGGGGGAAGCACAGATACGCAGTATTTT
CASSLPTSGSGGSTDTQYF
>TRBJ2-3|TRBD2|.|TRBV9
TGTGCCAGCAGCGGCCAGCGGGAGGGACCCCCAGATACGCAGTATTTT
CASSGQREGPPDTQYF
>TRBJ2-1|TRBD2|few|TRBV2
TGTGCCAGCAGAGTAAGCGGGAGTGGTGAGCAGTTCTTC
CASRVSGSGEQFF
>TRBJ2-3|TRBD2|.|TRBV5-6
TGTGCCAGCATCGTCTCGCAAGGACTAGCGGGGGTAGATACGCAGTATTTT
CASIVSQGLAGVDTQYF
>TRBJ2-7|TRBD2|.|TRBV5-1
TGCGCCAGCAGCCCCCGACTAGCGGGAGGAGGGGAGCAGTACTTC
CASSPRLAGGGEQYF
>TRBJ1-2|.|.|TRBV4-2
TGTGCCAGCAGCCCGGGCAGGGCATGGGGCTACACCTTC
CASSPGRAWGYTF
>TRBJ2-3|TRBD2|.|TRBV27
TGTGCCAGCAGTTTATTTGCTAGCGGGAGCACAGATACGCAGTATTTT
CASSLFASGSTDTQYF
>TRBJ2-3|.|.|TRBV18
TGTGCCAGCTCACCGACCTCCCCCGGGGCCAGCACAGATACGCAGTATTTT
CASSPTSPGASTDTQYF
>TRBJ2-7|TRBD1|few|TRBV5-1
TGCGCCAGCAGCTATGACAGGGCCTCCTACGAGCAGTACTTC
CASSYDRASYEQYF
>TRBJ2-2|TRBD2|few|TRBV27
TGTGCCAGCAGCTTAAGGCGGACTAGTTCGAAAGGGGAGCTGTTTTTT
CASSLRRTSSKGELFF
>TRBJ1-4|.|once|TRBV19
TGTGCCAGTACCCTCCCCGGGGTAGGTGAAAAACTGTTTTTT
CASTLPGVGEKLFF
>TRBJ2-2|.|.|TRBV5-1
TGCGCCAGCAGCTTTTCCTCGAACACCGGGGAGCTGTTTTTT
CASSFSSNTGELFF
>TRBJ2-1|.|.|TRBV2
TGTGCCAGCAATAAGGCACAATCTTACAATGAGCAGTTCTTC
CASNKAQSYNEQFF
>TRBJ2-5|TRBD2|.|TRBV4-2
TGTGCCAGCAGCCAAGATCTTGGCGAGCGGGGACTAGCGGGACCGTACCAAGAGACCCAGTACTTC
CASSQDLGERGLAGPYQETQYF
>TRBJ2-2|TRBD2|few|TRBV7-9
TGCGCCAGCAGCCAAGATACGCTGGGAGGGCCCGGGGAGCTGTTTTTT
CASSQDTLGGPGELFF
>TRBJ1-1|TRBD1|.|TRBV30
TGTGCCTGGAACAGGGGAAACACTGAAGCTTTCTTT
CAWNRGNTEAFF
>TRBJ2-7|.|.|TRBV11-1
TGTGCCAGCAGAAGCGACAGCTCCTACGAGCAGTACTTC
CASRSDSSYEQYF
>TRBJ2-3|TRBD2|.|TRBV6-5
TGTGCCAGCAGTTACCGGCCTAGCGGGACAACAGATACGCAGTATTTT
CASSYRPSGTTDTQYF
>TRBJ2-4|TRBD2|.|TRBV19
TGTGCCAGTAGTATCGGCGCGGGAGGGACCAAAAACATTCAGTACTTC
CASSIGAGGTKNIQYF
>TRBJ1-5|TRBD1|.|TRBV2
TGTGCCAGCAGGGACGCGACAGGGGGATATCAGCCCCAGCATTTT
CASRDATGGYQPQHF
>TRBJ1-2|.|.|TRBV30
TGTGCCTGGAGTGCGGACCCTGAGGTCGATGGCTACACCTTC
CAWSADPEVDGYTF
>TRBJ1-5|TRBD1|.|TRBV28
TGTGCCAGCAGTTCCGCCGAGGGGGCAGCTCAGCCCCAGCATTTT
CASSSAEGAAQPQHF
>TRBJ2-7|TRBD1|.|TRBV2
TGTGCCAGCACACAGGGGGCGGGTGAGCAGTACTTC
CASTQGAGEQYF
>TRBJ2-4|TRBD2|few|TRBV4-3
TGCGCCAGCAGTCAAAGAACTAGCGGGAGTCGCGACATTCAGTACTTC
CASSQRTSGSRDIQYF
>TRBJ2-7|.|.|TRBV7-8
TGTGCCAGCAGCTTAGCGGGACGGTCATTCTACGAGCAGTACTTC
CASSLAGRSFYEQYF
>TRBJ1-5|.|.|TRBV6-1
TGTGCCAGCAGTGAAGCCGGGGCAGCCAATCAGCCCCAGCATTTT
CASSEAGAANQPQHF
>TRBJ1-5|.|.|TRBV15
TGTGCCACCAGCCGTCACAGGAGGGGCAATCAGCCCCAGCATTTT
CATSRHRRGNQPQHF